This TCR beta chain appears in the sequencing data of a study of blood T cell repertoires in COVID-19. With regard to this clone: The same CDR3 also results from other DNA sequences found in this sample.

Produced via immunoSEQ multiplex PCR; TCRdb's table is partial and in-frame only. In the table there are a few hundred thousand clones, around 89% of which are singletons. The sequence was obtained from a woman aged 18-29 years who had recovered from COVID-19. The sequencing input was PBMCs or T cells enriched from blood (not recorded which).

The CDR3 loop reads CATRDRENQPQHF. The CDR3 nucleotides read TGTGCCACCCGGGACAGGGAAAATCAGCCCCAGCATTTT. The rearrangement links TRBV24-1 to TRBJ1-5; 9 bases map to TRBD1. The V gene end was trimmed by 9 bases and the J gene end by 4 bases; junction bases not matched to a gene: 3. CDR3 length: 13 amino acids. CDR1 is KGHDR, CDR2 SFDVKD, per germline.